The T cell receptor (beta chain) described here comes from a study of cytotoxic CD8 clonotypes in ibrutinib-treated CLL. Study-level information: Approximately ten relapsed/refractory, approximately 15 treatment-naive; under 18 IGHV unmutated. Response material was collected after a median about 11 months of treatment, range 6 to 36.

General observations from the study: Public clonotypes were rare and shrank or held steady on treatment. Clonality was higher at ibrutinib response and returned toward baseline at progression.

The repertoire was sequenced with immunoSEQ multiplex PCR; TCRdb's copy has only in-frame clones and lacks some. Here the sample spans about 270,000 clones, approximately 76% being singletons. The J segment lost 4 bases and the V segment lost 6 bases, leaving 9 bases of the junction unmatched. The V gene's germline CDR1 is SQVTM and CDR2 ANQGSEA. This CDR3 region has 14 residues. Concerning this clone itself: Its antigen is not known.

The origin of this receptor is a human donor with chronic lymphocytic leukemia. The source material was PBMCs, sampled at disease progression, from a patient treated with ibrutinib. V usage is TRBV29-1 and J usage is TRBJ1-5; 7 bases align to TRBD1. CDR3 DNA sequence: TGCAGCGTCGCCCCAGGGGGGGGGAATCAGCCCCAGCATTTT. This translates into CSVAPGGGNQPQHF.